A single sample gave rise to the 14 T cell receptor beta chains below, sequenced in a study of blood T cell repertoires in COVID-19. The assay was immunoSEQ multiplex PCR, and TCRdb's table has in-frame clones only and misses some. The sample holds 100,000 to 150,000 clones, around 77% seen once. Sequences were obtained from peripheral blood. These receptors all come from a man in his 60s with active or convalescent COVID-19.

This clone was seen more than once but under ten times. The J gene is TRBJ1-5, the V gene TRBV7-2, with 12 bases matching TRBD1. CDR3 size: 14 residues. V lost 4 bases, J lost 7 bases, and 2 bases stayed unmatched. Germline V gives CDR1 SGHTA, CDR2 FQGNSA. The chain's CDR3 is CASSSGTGGQPQHF. CDR3 DNA sequence: TGTGCCAGCAGCTCTGGGACAGGGGGCCAGCCCCAGCATTTT.

The gene calls are TRBV5-1 and TRBJ2-3; 7 nucleotides line up with TRBD2. There are 16 residues in the CDR3. Germline CDR1 SGHRS, CDR2 YFSETQ. Trimming cost V 0 bases and J 4 bases; bases outside gene matches: 8. This CDR3 reads CASSLAVRGGADTQYF. The CDR3 DNA sequence: TGCGCCAGCAGCTTGGCCGTGCGGGGAGGGGCAGATACGCAGTATTTT.

The chain links TRBV4-1 to TRBJ1-2; D is unresolved. The CDR3 is made up of 12 amino acids. Trimming stripped 8 bases from V and 8 bases from J, with 15 bases between. Germline CDR1 reads MGHRA; CDR2 reads YSYEKL. CDR3 sequence reads: CASYAYAAGYTF. The CDR3 region has the DNA TGCGCCAGCTACGCATATGCGGCGGGCTACACCTTC.

This sequence joins TRBV4-3 and TRBJ2-1; 11 nucleotides agree with TRBD2. This CDR3 is 16 amino acids long. In germline, CDR1 is LGHNA, CDR2 YSLEER. Losses at the gene ends were 1 base for V and 9 bases for J; bases not matched to a gene: 8. The CDR3 region has the DNA TGCGCCAGCAGCCAAGCCCCGGGGCTAGCGGGAGGTGAGCAGTTCTTC. It encodes CASSQAPGLAGGEQFF.

The rearrangement joins TRBV6-8 to TRBJ2-7; maybe TRBD2 (5 bases). CDR3 length equals 12 residues. CDR1 and CDR2 from the germline V gene are MNHGY and SAAAGT. The V gene lost 9 bases and the J gene lost 2 bases, with 11 bases spanning the gap. The CDR3 protein is CASTRGTYEQYF. In DNA, the CDR3 is TGTGCCAGTACCCGGGGAACCTACGAGCAGTACTTC.

The V gene is TRBV20-1, the J gene TRBJ2-7; D might be TRBD1 (6 bases). V was trimmed by 3 bases and J by 1 base, leaving 13 bases between them. The germline CDR1 and CDR2 sequences are DFQATT and SNEGSKA (reference sequence). The length of the CDR3 is 14 residues. The CDR3 spells CSASLGGRSYEQYF. The CDR3 bases are TGCAGTGCTAGTCTTGGGGGCCGATCCTACGAGCAGTACTTC.

The chain employs TRBV25-1 and TRBJ2-5; perhaps TRBD1 as D (6 bases). The CDR3 loop spans 14 amino acids. Trimming pared 4 bases from V and 7 bases from J, leaving 16 bases between. Germline V gene data show CDR1 as MGHDK and CDR2 as SYGVNS. CDR3 nucleotides: TGTGCCAGCAGTGCGCCGCAGGGGATCGGGACCCAGTACTTC. It yields the protein CASSAPQGIGTQYF.

The J gene is TRBJ2-3, the V gene TRBV7-2; D possibly corresponds to TRBD2 (6 bases). CDR1 is SGHTA and CDR2 is FQGNSA in the germline V gene. The CDR3 is 13 residues long. Trimming removed 3 bases from V and 6 bases from J, with 10 bases in between. The CDR3 spells CASSFSAGDTQYF. Here the CDR3 DNA reads TGTGCCAGCAGCTTTTCAGCGGGTGATACGCAGTATTTT.

Details on this clone: Relative to the germline gene, one junction end is altered; a read error may explain this. The CDR3 DNA sequence: TGTGCCAGCTCACCGGGAGGGGACCTAGCTTGG. Amino acid sequence: CASSPGGDLAW. The chain recombines TRBV18 with TRBJ2-7, with 7 bases matching TRBD2. The germline gives CDR1 KGHSH, CDR2 LQKENI. The CDR3 is 11 amino acids.

The J gene is TRBJ2-5, the V gene TRBV19, with D maybe TRBD2 (7 bases). Germline lookup yields CDR1 LNHDA and CDR2 SQIVND (reference sequence). The CDR3 runs to 15 residues. Trimming removed 5 bases at V and 2 bases at J, with 15 bases between. CDR3 sequence: CASSRGEGGQETQYF. CDR3 bases: TGTGCCAGTAGTCGAGGGGAGGGGGGACAAGAGACCCAGTACTTC. Looking up the rest from reference TRBV19 and TRBJ2-5 gives the full variable domain: DGGITQSPKYLFRKEGQNVTLSCEQNLNHDAMYWYRQDPGQGLRLIYYSQIVNDFQKGDIAEGYSVSREKKESFPLTVTSAQKNPTAFYLCASSRGEGGQETQYFGPGTRLLVL.

The chain uses TRBV19 and TRBJ2-7, with 8 bases lining up with TRBD2. The CDR3 contains 15 residues. Germline CDR1 and CDR2: LNHDA and SQIVND (reference sequence). V shed 6 bases and J 4 bases; nucleotides not matched to a gene: 11. The CDR3 loop reads CASSRETGGMYEQYF. In DNA, the CDR3 is TGTGCCAGTAGCCGGGAGACGGGAGGGATGTACGAGCAGTACTTC.

The chain couples TRBV28 to TRBJ1-2; TRBD1 might be the D (6 bases). V was clipped by 7 bases and J by 8 bases, with 20 bases between them. The CDR3 is 14 residues long. CDR1 is MDHEN and CDR2 is SYDVKM in the germline V gene. CDR3 sequence reads: CASKGVSSGGGYTF. CDR3 bases: TGTGCCAGCAAGGGGGTCTCGTCGGGTGGAGGCTACACCTTC.

The J gene is TRBJ2-1, the V gene TRBV7-7; perhaps TRBD1 as D (6 bases). Germline-derived CDR1 and CDR2 are SSHAT and FNYEAQ (reference sequence). The V end lost 2 bases, the J end lost 9 bases, and 11 bases lay between the germline ends. The CDR3 extends over 13 amino acids. The CDR3 sequence: CASSLSSQGEQFF. The CDR3 DNA is TGTGCCAGCAGCTTATCCTCACAGGGTGAGCAGTTCTTC.

This rearrangement joins TRBV28 to TRBJ1-3; D not certain. Trimming left V 5 bases short and J 5 bases short, with 10 bases between. The CDR3 covers 13 residues. Germline V gene data show CDR1 as MDHEN and CDR2 as SYDVKM. The CDR3 protein is CASSREPRNTIYF. CDR3 nucleotide sequence: TGTGCCAGCAGTCGAGAACCAAGAAACACCATATATTTT. Full variable domain (remainder filled in from reference TRBV28 and TRBJ1-3): DVKVTQSSRYLVKRTGEKVFLECVQDMDHENMFWYRQDPGLGLRLIYFSYDVKMKEKGDIPEGYSVSREKKERFSLILESASTNQTSMYLCASSREPRNTIYFGEGSWLTVV.